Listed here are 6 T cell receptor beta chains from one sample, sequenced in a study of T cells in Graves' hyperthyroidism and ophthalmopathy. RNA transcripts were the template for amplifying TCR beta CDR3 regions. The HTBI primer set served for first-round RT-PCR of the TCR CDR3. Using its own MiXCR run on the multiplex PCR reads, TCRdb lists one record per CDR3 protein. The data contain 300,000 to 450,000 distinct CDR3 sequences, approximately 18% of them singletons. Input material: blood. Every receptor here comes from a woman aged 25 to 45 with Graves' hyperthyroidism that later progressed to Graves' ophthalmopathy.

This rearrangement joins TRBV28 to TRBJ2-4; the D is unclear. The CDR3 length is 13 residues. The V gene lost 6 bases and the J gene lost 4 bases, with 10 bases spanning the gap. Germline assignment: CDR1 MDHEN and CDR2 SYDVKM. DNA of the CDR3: TGTGCCAGCAGGCTAGTGGGTAAAAACATTCAGTACTTC. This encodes CASRLVGKNIQYF.

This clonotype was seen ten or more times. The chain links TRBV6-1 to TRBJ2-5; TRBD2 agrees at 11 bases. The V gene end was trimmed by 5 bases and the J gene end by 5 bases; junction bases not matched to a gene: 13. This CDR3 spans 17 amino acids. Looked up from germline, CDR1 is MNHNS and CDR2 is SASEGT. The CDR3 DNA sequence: TGTGCCAGCAGTACTACCCCACTAGCGGGAGTAGTTGAGACCCAGTACTTC. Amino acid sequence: CASSTTPLAGVVETQYF.

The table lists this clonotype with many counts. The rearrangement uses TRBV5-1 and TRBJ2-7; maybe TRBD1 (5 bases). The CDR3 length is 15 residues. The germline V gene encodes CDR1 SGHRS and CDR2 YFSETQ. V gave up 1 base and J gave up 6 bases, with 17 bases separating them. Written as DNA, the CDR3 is TGCGCCAGCAGCTTGATGGTCCGTGGTGGGGCCGAGCAGTACTTC. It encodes CASSLMVRGGAEQYF.

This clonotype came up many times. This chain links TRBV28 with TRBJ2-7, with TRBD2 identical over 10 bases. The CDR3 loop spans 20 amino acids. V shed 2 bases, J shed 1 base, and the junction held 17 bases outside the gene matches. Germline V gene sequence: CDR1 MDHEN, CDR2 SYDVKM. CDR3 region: CASSLTLQYGLAVLSYEQYF. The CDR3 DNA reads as TGTGCCAGCAGTTTAACGCTTCAGTATGGACTAGCGGTACTATCCTACGAGCAGTACTTC. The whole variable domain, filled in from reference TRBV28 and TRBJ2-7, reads DVKVTQSSRYLVKRTGEKVFLECVQDMDHENMFWYRQDPGLGLRLIYFSYDVKMKEKGDIPEGYSVSREKKERFSLILESASTNQTSMYLCASSLTLQYGLAVLSYEQYFGPGTRLTVT.

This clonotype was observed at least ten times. The CDR3 nucleotides are TGTGCCAGCAGTAAGGGACTAGCCAATGAGCAGTTCTTC. Translation: CASSKGLANEQFF. The V gene is TRBV6-2 or TRBV6-3, the J gene TRBJ2-1; TRBD2 agrees at 9 bases. The J segment lost 6 bases and the V segment lost 5 bases, leaving 2 bases of the junction unmatched. Germline CDR1 is MNHEY and CDR2 is SVGEGT. This CDR3 has 13 amino acids.

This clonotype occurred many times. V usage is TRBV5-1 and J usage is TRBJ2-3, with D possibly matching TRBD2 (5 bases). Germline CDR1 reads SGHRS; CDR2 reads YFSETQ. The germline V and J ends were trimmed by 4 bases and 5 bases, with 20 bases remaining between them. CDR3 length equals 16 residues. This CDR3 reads CASSLRGRIGKDTQYF. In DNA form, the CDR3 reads TGCGCCAGCAGCCTACGCGGGCGAATTGGAAAAGATACGCAGTATTTT.